One TCR beta chain is described in this entry. Its antigen remains unidentified. This sample was taken from a study of cytomegalovirus exposure and HLA in healthy donors. General study results and limits: Rarity held for most TCR sequences, but there were some public TCRs that occurred in many donors. There were a few CMV-associated chains whose specificity for CMV antigens was confirmed in vitro.

This CDR3 comprises 15 residues. Between the trimmed V and J ends, which lost 4 bases and 7 bases, there was a span of 18 bases. CDR1 is SGDLS, CDR2 YYNGEE, per germline. The assay was immunoSEQ multiplex PCR, and TCRdb's table has in-frame clones only and misses some. The profile shows fewer than 70,000 clones, 75% to 95% of them singletons. From the 120-subject validation cohort, which was separate from the roughly 690-subject first cohort, the donors were drawn. The TCR originated in a man between 18 and 35 years old in good health and CMV-seronegative. V is TRBV9 and J is TRBJ2-4; D is possibly TRBD2 (5 bases). Input material: PBMCs. The CDR3 nucleotides read TGTGCCAGCAGCCCCCGTCGCGGGTCATGGAACATTCAGTACTTC. It yields the protein CASSPRRGSWNIQYF.